These 9 T cell receptor beta chains originate from one sample sequenced in a study of T cells after yellow fever vaccination. TCRdb called the 5' RACE reads again in MiXCR, with one record for every CDR3 protein. The table includes hundreds of thousands of distinct CDR3 sequences, roughly 17% detected once. The sequencing used PBMCs, collected 5 to 6 days after the first yellow fever vaccination. The receptors come from a man younger than 35 who received the YFV17D yellow fever vaccine.

This clonotype was seen many times. The chain is built from TRBV5-6 and TRBJ1-5, with a weak D call TRBD1 (6 bases). CDR3 length equals 14 residues. The germline V gene encodes CDR1 SGHDT and CDR2 YYEEEE. Trimming took 0 bases from V and 7 from J, leaving 11 bases between them. The DNA for the CDR3 is TGTGCCAGCAGCTTGGACAGGGTATGGCAGCCCCAGCATTTT. It is translated as CASSLDRVWQPQHF.

The rearrangement uses TRBV19 and TRBJ2-3; 7 bases map to TRBD2. Germline V gives CDR1 LNHDA, CDR2 SQIVND (reference sequence). V lost 10 bases to trimming and J lost 6 bases; unmatched junction nucleotides: 10. CDR3 size: 13 residues. The CDR3: CAISGALKDTQYF. The CDR3 DNA sequence: TGTGCCATCAGCGGGGCCTTAAAGGATACGCAGTATTTT.

This clonotype has more than one count but fewer than ten. This chain joins TRBV10-3 and TRBJ1-5; D gene unclear. The germline gives CDR1 ENHRY, CDR2 SYGVKD. The V end lost 5 bases, the J end lost 0 bases, and 8 bases lay between the germline ends. The CDR3 is 14 amino acids. The CDR3 loop reads CAISREDSNQPQHF. The CDR3 DNA reads TGTGCCATCAGTCGGGAGGATAGCAATCAGCCCCAGCATTTT.

V is TRBV5-1 and J is TRBJ1-1, with unresolved D. CDR1 is SGHRS and CDR2 is YFSETQ in the germline V gene. The CDR3 covers 15 residues. The V end lost 1 base, the J end lost 0 bases, and 10 bases lay between the germline ends. The CDR3 DNA is TGCGCCAGCAGCTTGATTGGACGGCTGAACACTGAAGCTTTCTTT. This encodes CASSLIGRLNTEAFF. The whole variable domain, filled in from reference TRBV5-1 and TRBJ1-1, reads KAGVTQTPRYLIKTRGQQVTLSCSPISGHRSVSWYQQTPGQGLQFLFEYFSETQRNKGNFPGRFSGRQFSNSRSEMNVSTLELGDSALYLCASSLIGRLNTEAFFGQGTRLTVV.

This rearrangement joins TRBV7-2 to TRBJ1-1; maybe TRBD1 (6 bases). The ends were cut back, 1 base at V and 6 bases at J, with 18 bases in the middle. The CDR3 has 16 residues. Looked up from germline, CDR1 is SGHTA and CDR2 is FQGNSA. The CDR3 coding sequence is TGTGCCAGCAGCTTAGGGGGGCGGGGATCCTTTTCTGAAGCTTTCTTT. Translated, it gives CASSLGGRGSFSEAFF.

The V gene is TRBV5-1, the J gene TRBJ1-3; the D is unclear. The CDR3 consists of 15 residues. Germline lookup yields CDR1 SGHRS and CDR2 YFSETQ. V lost 5 bases and J 1 base, leaving 13 bases between the germline ends. The CDR3: CASSEAPASGNTIYF. The CDR3 nucleotides read TGCGCCAGCAGTGAGGCCCCCGCGTCTGGAAACACCATATATTTT.

This clonotype was picked up a small number of times. The rearrangement uses TRBV7-2 and TRBJ2-3; tentatively, D is TRBD1 (5 bases). Per germline, CDR1 SGHTA and CDR2 FQGNSA. Trimming cost V 5 bases and J 5 bases, with 14 bases left between them. This CDR3 is 14 amino acids long. Here the CDR3 reads CASSPGPQGDTQYF. The CDR3 DNA reads TGTGCCAGCAGCCCCGGGCCCCAGGGAGATACGCAGTATTTT.

The chain links TRBV5-4 to TRBJ2-7, with D perhaps TRBD1 (6 bases). CDR3 size: 14 residues. V was pared by 5 bases and J by 0 bases, with 12 bases between. The germline gives CDR1 SGHNT, CDR2 YYREEE (reference sequence). CDR3 amino acids: CASRQGTSSYEQYV. In DNA, the CDR3 is TGTGCCAGCAGACAGGGTACCAGCTCCTACGAGCAGTACGTC.

V gene TRBV3-1 combines with J gene TRBJ1-5, with 10 bases lining up with TRBD1. Germline assignment: CDR1 LGHDT and CDR2 YNNKEL (reference sequence). The V gene end was trimmed by 4 bases and the J gene end by 4 bases; junction bases not matched to a gene: 4. The CDR3 sequence is 15 residues long. The CDR3 spells CASSPGQGVNQPQHF. Written as DNA, the CDR3 is TGTGCCAGCAGCCCCGGACAGGGGGTAAATCAGCCCCAGCATTTT.